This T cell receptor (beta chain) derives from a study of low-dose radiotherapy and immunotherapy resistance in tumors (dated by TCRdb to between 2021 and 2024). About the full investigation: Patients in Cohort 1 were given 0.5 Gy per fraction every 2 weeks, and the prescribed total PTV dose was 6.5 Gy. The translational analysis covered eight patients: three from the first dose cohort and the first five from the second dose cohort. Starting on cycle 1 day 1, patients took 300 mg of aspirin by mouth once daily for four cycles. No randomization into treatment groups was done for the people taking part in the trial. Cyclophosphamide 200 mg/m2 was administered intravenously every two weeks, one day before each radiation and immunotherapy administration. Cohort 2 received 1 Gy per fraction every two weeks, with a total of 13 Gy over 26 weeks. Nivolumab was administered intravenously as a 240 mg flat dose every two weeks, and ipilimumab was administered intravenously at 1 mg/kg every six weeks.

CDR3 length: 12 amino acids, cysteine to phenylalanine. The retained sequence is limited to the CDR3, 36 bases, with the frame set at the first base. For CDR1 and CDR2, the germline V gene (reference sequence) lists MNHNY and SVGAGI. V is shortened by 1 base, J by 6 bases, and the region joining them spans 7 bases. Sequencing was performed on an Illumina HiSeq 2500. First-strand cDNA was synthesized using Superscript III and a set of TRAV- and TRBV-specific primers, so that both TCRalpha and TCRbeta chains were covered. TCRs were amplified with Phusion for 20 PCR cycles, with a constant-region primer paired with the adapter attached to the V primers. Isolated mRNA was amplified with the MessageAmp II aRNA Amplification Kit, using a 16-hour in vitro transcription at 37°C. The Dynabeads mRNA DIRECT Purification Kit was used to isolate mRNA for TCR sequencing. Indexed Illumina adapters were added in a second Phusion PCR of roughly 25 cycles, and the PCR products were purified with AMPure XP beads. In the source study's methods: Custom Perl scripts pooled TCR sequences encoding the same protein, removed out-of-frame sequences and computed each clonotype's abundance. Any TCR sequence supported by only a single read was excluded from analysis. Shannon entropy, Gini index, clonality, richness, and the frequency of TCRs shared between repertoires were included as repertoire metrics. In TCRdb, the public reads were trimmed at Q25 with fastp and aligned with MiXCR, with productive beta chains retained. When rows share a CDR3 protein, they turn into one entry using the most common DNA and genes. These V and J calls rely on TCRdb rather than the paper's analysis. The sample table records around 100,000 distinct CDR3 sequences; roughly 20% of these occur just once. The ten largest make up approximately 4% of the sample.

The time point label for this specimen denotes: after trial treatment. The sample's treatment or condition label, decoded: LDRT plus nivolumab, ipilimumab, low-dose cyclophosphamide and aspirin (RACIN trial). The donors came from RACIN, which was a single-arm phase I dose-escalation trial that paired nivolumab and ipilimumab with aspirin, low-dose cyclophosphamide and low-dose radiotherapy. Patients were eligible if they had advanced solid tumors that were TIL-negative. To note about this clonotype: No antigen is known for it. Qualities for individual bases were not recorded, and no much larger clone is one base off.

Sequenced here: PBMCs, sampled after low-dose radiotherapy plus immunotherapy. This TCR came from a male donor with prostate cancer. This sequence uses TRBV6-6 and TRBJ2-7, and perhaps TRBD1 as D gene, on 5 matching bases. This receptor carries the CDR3 CASSYWGGEQYF. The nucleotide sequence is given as TGTGCCAGCAGTTACTGGGGCGGCGAGCAGTACTTC.